This section outlines one T cell receptor beta chain sequence together with its context. In the original processing: Reference gene primers were amplified, and this amplification served to estimate nucleated cell counts. Here immunoSEQ multiplex PCR was the method, and the copy in TCRdb shows in-frame clones only, minus some. The V and J calls and the clone size are those of that table, but D and trimming were determined from the DNA. This table holds about 200,000 clones, 70% to 90% found once. The data derive from a study of blood T cell repertoires in COVID-19. Study information: The origin of the acute and convalescent COVID-19 samples was the United States, Italy and Spain.

The germline CDR1 and CDR2 sequences are SNHLY and FYNNEI. This CDR3 has 13 amino acids. Trimming shortened V by 4 bases and J by 0 bases, and 5 bases separated the two germline ends. Individuals drawn from around 25 US areas were about 18 to 100 years old. Cohort 3 recovered donors had two negative PCRs, clearance, or symptom resolution. The sequencing input was PBMCs or T cells enriched from blood (not recorded which). The chain couples TRBV2 to TRBJ2-3; D unresolved. The clonotype comes from a woman aged 18-30 years who had recovered from COVID-19. The CDR3: CASSAQSTDTQYF. The CDR3, as DNA: TGTGCCAGCAGTGCACAGAGCACAGATACGCAGTATTTT.